Shown below are 22 T cell receptor beta chains from a single sample sequenced in a study of response to subunit inactivated influenza vaccine. From the RT-PCR reads, TCRdb called clonotypes with MiXCR, one entry per CDR3 protein. The profile shows some 480,000 distinct CDR3 sequences, approximately 11% of them singletons. This sample comprised PBMCs from blood, obtained about 40 days after vaccination. The origin of the receptors is a man in his fifties who received an inactivated influenza vaccine.

This clonotype came up a few times. The chain is built from TRBV20-1 and TRBJ2-3; TRBD1 or TRBD2 may be the D gene (6 bases each). With 3 bases removed from V and 2 bases from J, the gap between germline ends came to 12 bases. Germline assignment: CDR1 DFQATT and CDR2 SNEGSKA (reference sequence). The CDR3 sequence is 14 residues long. For the CDR3, the DNA is TGCAGTGCTAGTTGGGGGGCTGTCACAGATACGCAGTATTTT. Translation gives CSASWGAVTDTQYF.

The chain joins TRBV7-2 to TRBJ2-1; TRBD2 matches 11 bases. Germline trimming cut 0 bases from V and 7 bases from J; bases unmatched to any gene: 8. This CDR3 comprises 17 residues. Germline values: CDR1 SGHTA, CDR2 FQGNSA. CDR3 amino acids: CASSLALAGGQGNEQFF. Written as DNA, the CDR3 is TGTGCCAGCAGCTTAGCCCTAGCGGGAGGTCAGGGGAATGAGCAGTTCTTC.

The sample holds many counts of this clonotype. The V gene is TRBV29-1, the J gene TRBJ2-7; 10 bases map to TRBD2. J gave up 3 bases and V 2 bases, and 4 bases lay outside the gene matches. The CDR3 extends over 14 amino acids. Germline CDR1 is SQVTM and CDR2 is ANQGSEA. CDR3 in amino acids: CSVELAGEIYEQYF. The CDR3 region has the DNA TGCAGCGTTGAACTAGCGGGGGAGATCTACGAGCAGTACTTC.

The rearrangement joins TRBV23-1 to TRBJ2-1; the D gene could be TRBD1 or TRBD2 (6 bases each). TRBV23-1 is filed as an ORF, its function uncertain. The CDR3 extends over 16 amino acids. V was pared by 0 bases and J by 4 bases, with 13 bases between. The CDR3 sequence: CASSQSRGVRYNEQFF. The CDR3 DNA sequence: TGCGCCAGCAGTCAATCGAGGGGGGTTCGGTACAATGAGCAGTTCTTC.

This chain connects TRBV5-1 to TRBJ1-1, with D hard to call. This CDR3 is built from 14 residues. The germline V and J ends were trimmed by 0 bases and 4 bases, with 10 bases remaining between them. Germline V CDR1 and CDR2: SGHRS, YFSETQ. CDR3 sequence reads: CASSLAGKGTEAFF. CDR3 DNA sequence: TGCGCCAGCAGCTTGGCCGGCAAAGGCACTGAAGCTTTCTTT. The full variable domain, with the rest looked up from reference TRBV5-1 and TRBJ1-1, is KAGVTQTPRYLIKTRGQQVTLSCSPISGHRSVSWYQQTPGQGLQFLFEYFSETQRNKGNFPGRFSGRQFSNSRSEMNVSTLELGDSALYLCASSLAGKGTEAFFGQGTRLTVV.

This clonotype has a handful of counts. The chain has TRBV5-1 and TRBJ2-6; D call uncertain. V lost 0 bases, J lost 0 bases, and 7 bases lay in between. This CDR3 spans 16 amino acids. Germline CDR1 is SGHRS and CDR2 is YFSETQ. CDR3 bases: TGCGCCAGCAGCTTGGTTCACTACTCTGGGGCCAACGTCCTGACTTTC. It yields the protein CASSLVHYSGANVLTF.

This clonotype was picked up a small number of times. The CDR3 region has the DNA TGTGCCATCAGTTATCAGGGCGACGAGCAGTACTTC. It codes for CAISYQGDEQYF. The rearrangement joins TRBV10-3 to TRBJ2-7; D possibly corresponds to TRBD1 (5 bases). V was shortened by 5 bases and J by 5 bases, with 10 bases between the two germline ends. In germline, CDR1 is ENHRY, CDR2 SYGVKD. The length of the CDR3 is 12 residues.

In this sample, this clonotype turned up many times. This chain links TRBV7-2 with TRBJ2-5; no firm D call. This CDR3 contains 14 residues. The ends were cut back, 7 bases at V and 4 bases at J, with 16 bases in the middle. Germline values: CDR1 SGHTA, CDR2 FQGNSA. CDR3 nucleotides: TGTGCCAGCATGACATCAGCCGGTTCAGAGACCCAGTACTTC. Its protein is CASMTSAGSETQYF.

A few counts support this clonotype. The chain is built from TRBV5-1 and TRBJ2-5, with 9 bases identical to TRBD1. The V and J ends lost 1 base and 4 bases, in that order; junction bases with no gene match: 5. Per the germline V gene, CDR1 is SGHRS and CDR2 is YFSETQ. The CDR3 is 15 residues long. The CDR3 sequence is CASSLYRGQGETQYF. In nucleotides, the CDR3 is TGCGCCAGCAGCTTGTACAGGGGGCAGGGAGAGACCCAGTACTTC.

This clonotype was seen a few times. V and J are TRBV10-3 and TRBJ1-3; D gene unclear. The CDR3 is made up of 12 amino acids. Germline V CDR1 and CDR2: ENHRY, SYGVKD. V was shortened by 3 bases and J by 7 bases, with 7 bases between the two germline ends. CDR3 region: CAISDSSNTIYF. CDR3 coding DNA: TGTGCCATCAGTGACAGTTCGAACACCATATATTTT.

This clonotype was recorded a few times. The CDR3 sequence: CSVGWSGTGNYEAFF. The DNA of the CDR3 is TGCAGCGTTGGTTGGTCCGGGACAGGGAATTATGAAGCTTTCTTT. The chain links TRBV29-1 to TRBJ1-1; 9 bases map to TRBD1. The CDR3 spans 15 residues. The junction had 13 bases not matched to a gene; V was cut back by 4 bases and J by 7 bases. CDR1 SQVTM and CDR2 ANQGSEA come from the germline V gene.

Only a few counts were recorded for this clonotype. This chain links TRBV5-1 with TRBJ2-1; 7 positions match TRBD1. The trim removed 4 bases at V and 2 bases at J, leaving 6 bases unmatched. This CDR3 has 15 residues. From germline, CDR1 is SGHRS and CDR2 YFSETQ. The CDR3 loop is CASSLQGSAYNEQFF. CDR3 nucleotide sequence: TGCGCCAGCAGCCTACAGGGGTCGGCCTACAATGAGCAGTTCTTC.

This clonotype was observed at least ten times. Germline is not matched at one junction end, which may reflect a read error. This chain joins TRBV5-1 and TRBJ2-7, with D perhaps being TRBD1 or TRBD2 (6 bases each). The CDR3 runs to 14 residues. Germline CDR1 reads SGHRS; CDR2 reads YFSETQ. CDR3 in DNA: TGTGCCAGCAGTTTAGGGGGAGGTACCTACGAGCAGTACTTC. As protein: CASSLGGGTYEQYF.

J is TRBJ2-2 and V is TRBV12-3 or TRBV12-4; the match to TRBD1 covers 9 bases. This CDR3 is 16 amino acids long. V gave up 2 bases and J gave up 7 bases; unmatched junction bases: 8. The CDR3 DNA reads as TGTGCCAGCAGTTTACGGGGACAGGGCTTGGGCGGGGAGCTGTTTTTT. Encoded protein: CASSLRGQGLGGELFF.

This clonotype appeared many times. The chain employs TRBV10-3 and TRBJ1-1; the D gene is possibly TRBD1 (6 bases). V was cut by 11 bases and J by 5 bases, with 9 bases left in between. Germline CDR1 and CDR2: ENHRY and SYGVKD. The CDR3 extends over 10 amino acids. CDR3 bases: TGTGCCGCAGGGACAACTGAAGCTTTCTTT. Residues: CAAGTTEAFF.

This clonotype was seen more than once but under ten times. V gene TRBV20-1 combines with J gene TRBJ2-7; D might be TRBD2 (5 bases). Germline CDR1 DFQATT, CDR2 SNEGSKA (reference sequence). The CDR3 covers 11 residues. The CDR3 spells CSVPRGYEQYF. In DNA form, the CDR3 reads TGCAGCGTACCCCGGGGCTACGAGCAGTACTTC.

This clonotype was counted many times. The genes are TRBV4-2 and TRBJ2-1; TRBD2 is a possible D gene (5 bases). This CDR3 is 13 amino acids long. Germline CDR1 reads LGHNA; CDR2 reads YNFKEQ. Trimming cost V 8 bases and J 5 bases, with 13 bases left between them. CDR3 DNA: TGTGCCAGCGCGGTAGCGCTAGACAATGAGCAGTTCTTC. The encoded protein is CASAVALDNEQFF.

The chain uses TRBV7-2 and TRBJ1-2, with TRBD1 identical over 8 bases. This CDR3 comprises 15 residues. Germline CDR1 reads SGHTA; CDR2 reads FQGNSA. Trimming removed 5 bases from V and 5 bases from J; junction bases left unmatched: 10. CDR3 bases: TGTGCCAGCAGCAACAGACAGGGGCGACCATATGGCTACACCTTC. This sequence encodes CASSNRQGRPYGYTF. The whole variable domain, filled in from reference TRBV7-2 and TRBJ1-2, reads GAGVSQSPSNKVTEKGKDVELRCDPISGHTALYWYRQSLGQGLEFLIYFQGNSAPDKSGLPSDRFSAERTGGSVSTLTIQRTQQEDSAVYLCASSNRQGRPYGYTFGSGTRLTVV.

This sequence joins TRBV4-1 and TRBJ2-5, with a possible D match to TRBD1 (6 bases). CDR1 and CDR2 from the germline V gene are MGHRA and YSYEKL. The CDR3 totals 14 residues. Between the trimmed V and J ends, which lost 3 bases and 5 bases, there was a span of 13 bases. The CDR3 DNA follows: TGCGCCAGCAGCCAGCAGGGGCCCAGGGAGACCCAGTACTTC. The encoded protein is CASSQQGPRETQYF.

This clonotype was observed many times. J is TRBJ2-1 and V is TRBV6-2 or TRBV6-3, with D uncertain. Between the trimmed V and J ends, which lost 6 bases and 7 bases, there was a span of 13 bases. Germline CDR1 and CDR2: MNHEY and SVGEGT. The CDR3 sequence is 13 residues long. CDR3 coding DNA: TGTGCCAGCAGGGGTGTTGTGATTAATGAGCAGTTCTTC. The encoded protein is CASRGVVINEQFF.

The rearrangement uses TRBV5-1 and TRBJ2-1, with 12 nucleotides matching TRBD2. The CDR3 is made up of 16 amino acids. Germline trimming cut 0 bases from V and 9 bases from J; bases unmatched to any gene: 7. From germline, CDR1 is SGHRS and CDR2 YFSETQ. CDR3 sequence: CASSLARLAGGIEQFF. The CDR3 coding sequence is TGCGCCAGCAGCTTGGCCCGCCTAGCGGGGGGGATTGAGCAGTTCTTC.

The chain employs TRBV27 and TRBJ2-7, with no clear D. Looked up from germline, CDR1 is MNHEY and CDR2 is SMNVEV (reference sequence). The V end lost 2 bases, the J end lost 0 bases, and 11 bases lay between the germline ends. The CDR3 runs to 15 residues. CDR3 loop: CASSLLLSSSYEQYF. In nucleotides, the CDR3 is TGTGCCAGCAGTTTACTATTGAGCTCCTCCTACGAGCAGTACTTC.